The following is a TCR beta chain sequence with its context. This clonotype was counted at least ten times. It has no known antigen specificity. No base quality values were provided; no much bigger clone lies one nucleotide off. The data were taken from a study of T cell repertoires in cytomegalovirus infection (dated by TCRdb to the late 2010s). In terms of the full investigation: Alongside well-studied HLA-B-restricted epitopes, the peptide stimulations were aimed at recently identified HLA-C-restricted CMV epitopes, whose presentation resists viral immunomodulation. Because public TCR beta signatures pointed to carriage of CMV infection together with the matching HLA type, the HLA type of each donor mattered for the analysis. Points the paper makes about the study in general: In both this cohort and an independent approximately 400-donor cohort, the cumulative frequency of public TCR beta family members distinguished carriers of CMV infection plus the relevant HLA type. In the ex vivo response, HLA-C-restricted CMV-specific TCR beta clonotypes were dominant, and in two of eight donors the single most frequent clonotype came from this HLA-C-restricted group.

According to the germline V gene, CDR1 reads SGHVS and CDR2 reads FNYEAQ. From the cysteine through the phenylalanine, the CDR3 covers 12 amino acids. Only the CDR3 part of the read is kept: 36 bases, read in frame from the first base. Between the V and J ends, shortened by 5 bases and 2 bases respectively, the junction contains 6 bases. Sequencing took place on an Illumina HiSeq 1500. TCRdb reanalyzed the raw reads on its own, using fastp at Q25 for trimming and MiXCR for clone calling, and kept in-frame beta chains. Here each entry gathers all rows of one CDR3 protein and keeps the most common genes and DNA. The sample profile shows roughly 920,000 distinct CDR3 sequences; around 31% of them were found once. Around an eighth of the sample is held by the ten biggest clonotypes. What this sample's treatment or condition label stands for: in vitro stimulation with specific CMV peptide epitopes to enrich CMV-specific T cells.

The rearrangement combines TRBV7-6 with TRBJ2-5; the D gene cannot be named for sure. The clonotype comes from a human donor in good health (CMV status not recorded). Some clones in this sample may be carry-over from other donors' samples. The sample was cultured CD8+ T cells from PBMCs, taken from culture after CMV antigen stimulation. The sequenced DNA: TGTGCCAGCAGCACCTATCAAGAGACCCAGTACTTC. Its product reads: CASSTYQETQYF.